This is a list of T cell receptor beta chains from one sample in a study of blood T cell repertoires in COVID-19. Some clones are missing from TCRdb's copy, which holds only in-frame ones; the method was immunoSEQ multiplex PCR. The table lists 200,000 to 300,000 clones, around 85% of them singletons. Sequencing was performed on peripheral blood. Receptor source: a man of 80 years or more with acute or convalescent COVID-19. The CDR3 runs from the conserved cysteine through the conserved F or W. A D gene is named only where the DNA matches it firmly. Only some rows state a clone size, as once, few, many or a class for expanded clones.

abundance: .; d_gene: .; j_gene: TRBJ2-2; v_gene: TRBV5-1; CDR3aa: CASSSQGITGELFF; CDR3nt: TGCGCCAGCAGCTCACAGGGAATCACCGGGGAGCTGTTTTTT
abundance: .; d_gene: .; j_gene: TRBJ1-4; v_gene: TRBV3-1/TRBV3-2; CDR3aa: CASRKQGTNEKLFF; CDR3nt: TGTGCCAGCAGAAAGCAGGGGACTAATGAAAAACTGTTTTTT
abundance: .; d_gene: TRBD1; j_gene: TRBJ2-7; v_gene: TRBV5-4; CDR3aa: CASSPDRRSSYEQYF; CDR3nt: TGTGCCAGCAGCCCGGACAGGAGGAGCTCCTACGAGCAGTACTTC
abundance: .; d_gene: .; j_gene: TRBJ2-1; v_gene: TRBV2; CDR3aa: CASSRGQYNEQFF; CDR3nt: TGTGCCAGCAGCCGAGGACAGTACAATGAGCAGTTCTTC
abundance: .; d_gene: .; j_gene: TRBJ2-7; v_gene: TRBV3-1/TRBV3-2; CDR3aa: CATQDGAEQYF; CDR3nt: TGTGCCACTCAAGATGGAGCCGAGCAGTACTTC
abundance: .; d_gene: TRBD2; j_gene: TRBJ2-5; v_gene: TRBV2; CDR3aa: CASSQWISGRGKTQYF; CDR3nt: TGTGCCAGCAGTCAATGGATTAGCGGGAGGGGAAAGACCCAGTACTTC
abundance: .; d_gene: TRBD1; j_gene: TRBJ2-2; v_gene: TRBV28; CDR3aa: CASSSLDRVIGELFF; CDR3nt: TGTGCCAGCAGTTCCCTGGACAGGGTGATCGGGGAGCTGTTTTTT
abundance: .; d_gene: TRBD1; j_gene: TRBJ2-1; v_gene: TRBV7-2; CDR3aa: CASSRGQGAHNEQFF; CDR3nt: TGTGCCAGCAGCCGGGGACAGGGGGCCCACAATGAGCAGTTCTTC
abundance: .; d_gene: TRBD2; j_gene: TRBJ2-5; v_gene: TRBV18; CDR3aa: CASSPMGLAGEETQYF; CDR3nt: TGTGCCAGCTCACCAATGGGACTAGCGGGAGAAGAGACCCAGTACTTC
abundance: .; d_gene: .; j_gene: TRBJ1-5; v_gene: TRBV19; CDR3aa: CASSLPGGGRNQPQHF; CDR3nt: TGTGCCAGTAGTCTTCCTGGCGGGGGGCGCAATCAGCCCCAGCATTTT
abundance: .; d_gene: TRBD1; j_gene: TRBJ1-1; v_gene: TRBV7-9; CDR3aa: CASSIKGQEGSEAFF; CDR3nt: TGTGCCAGCAGCATTAAAGGACAGGAGGGGTCTGAAGCTTTCTTT
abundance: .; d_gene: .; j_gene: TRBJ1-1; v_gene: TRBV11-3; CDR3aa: CASSRGGEAFF; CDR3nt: TGTGCCAGCAGCCGTGGGGGCGAAGCTTTCTTT
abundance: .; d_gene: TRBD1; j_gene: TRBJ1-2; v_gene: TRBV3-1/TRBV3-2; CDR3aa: CASSQEPRTGDGYTF; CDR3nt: TGTGCCAGCAGCCAAGAACCTAGGACAGGGGATGGCTACACCTTC
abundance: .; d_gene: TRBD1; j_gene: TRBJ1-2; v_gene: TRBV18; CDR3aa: CASSPGQVYGYTF; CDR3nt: TGTGCCAGCTCACCGGGACAGGTTTATGGCTACACCTTC
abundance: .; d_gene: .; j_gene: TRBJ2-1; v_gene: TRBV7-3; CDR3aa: CASSTSAASHGNEQFF; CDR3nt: TGTGCCAGCAGCACTTCGGCGGCTAGCCACGGCAATGAGCAGTTCTTC
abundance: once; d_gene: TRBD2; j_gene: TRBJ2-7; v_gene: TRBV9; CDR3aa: CASSVGTSGPYEQYF; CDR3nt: TGTGCCAGCAGCGTAGGGACTAGCGGACCCTACGAGCAGTACTTC
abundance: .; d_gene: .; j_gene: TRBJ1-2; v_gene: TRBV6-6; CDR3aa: CASTRSGLDGYTF; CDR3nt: TGTGCCAGCACCCGGTCCGGGTTGGATGGCTACACCTTC
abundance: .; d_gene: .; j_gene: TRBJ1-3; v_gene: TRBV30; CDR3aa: CAWSPGATVSGNTIYF; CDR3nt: TGTGCCTGGAGTCCCGGTGCAACCGTCTCTGGAAACACCATATATTTT
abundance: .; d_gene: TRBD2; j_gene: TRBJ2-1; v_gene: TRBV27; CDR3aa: CASGRLASYNEQFF; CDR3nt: TGTGCCAGCGGCCGACTAGCCTCCTACAATGAGCAGTTCTTC
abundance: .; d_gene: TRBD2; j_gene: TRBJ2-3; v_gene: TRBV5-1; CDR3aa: CASSPEASGGAPDTQYF; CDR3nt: TGCGCCAGCAGCCCCGAGGCCAGCGGGGGGGCGCCAGATACGCAGTATTTT
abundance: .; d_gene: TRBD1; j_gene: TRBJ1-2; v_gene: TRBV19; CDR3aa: CASGAGTGDWSGYGYTF; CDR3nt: TGTGCCAGTGGCGCCGGGACAGGGGATTGGAGCGGCTATGGCTACACCTTC
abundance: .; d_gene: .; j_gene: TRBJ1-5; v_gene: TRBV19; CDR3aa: CASSQGFVQPQHF; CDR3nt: TGTGCCAGTAGCCAGGGGTTTGTACAGCCCCAGCATTTT
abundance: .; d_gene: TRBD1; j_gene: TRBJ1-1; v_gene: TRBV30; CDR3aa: CAWSVWSQGAEAFF; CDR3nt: TGTGCCTGGAGTGTATGGAGCCAGGGGGCTGAAGCTTTCTTT
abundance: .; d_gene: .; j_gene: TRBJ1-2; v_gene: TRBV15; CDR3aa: CATSRDPDSAHF; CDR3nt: TGTGCCACCAGCAGAGATCCGGACAGTGCCCACTTC
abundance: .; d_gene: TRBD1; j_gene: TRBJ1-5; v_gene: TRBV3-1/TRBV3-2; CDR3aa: CASSLHRDRGQPQHF; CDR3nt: TGTGCCAGCAGCTTACACCGGGACAGGGGTCAGCCCCAGCATTTT
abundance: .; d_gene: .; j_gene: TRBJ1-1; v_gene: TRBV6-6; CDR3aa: CASSATMNTEAFF; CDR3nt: TGTGCCAGCAGTGCCACTATGAACACTGAAGCTTTCTTT
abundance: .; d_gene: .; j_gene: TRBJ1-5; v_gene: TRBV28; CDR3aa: CASTEASLSNQPQHF; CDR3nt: TGTGCCAGCACCGAGGCCAGCCTTAGCAATCAGCCCCAGCATTTT
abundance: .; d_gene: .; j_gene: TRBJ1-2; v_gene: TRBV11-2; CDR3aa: CASSSPSTGYYGYTF; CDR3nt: TGTGCCAGCAGCTCACCATCGACAGGTTATTATGGCTACACCTTC